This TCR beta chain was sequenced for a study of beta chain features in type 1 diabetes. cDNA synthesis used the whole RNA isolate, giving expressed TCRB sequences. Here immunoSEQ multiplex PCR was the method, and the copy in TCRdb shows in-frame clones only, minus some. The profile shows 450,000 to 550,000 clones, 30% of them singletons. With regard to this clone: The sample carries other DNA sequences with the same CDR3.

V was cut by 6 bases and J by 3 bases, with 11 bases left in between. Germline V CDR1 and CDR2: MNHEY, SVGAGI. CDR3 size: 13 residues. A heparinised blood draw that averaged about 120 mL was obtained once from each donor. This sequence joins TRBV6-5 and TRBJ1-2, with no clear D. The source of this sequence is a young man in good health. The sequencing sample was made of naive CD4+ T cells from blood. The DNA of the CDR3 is TGTGCCAGCAGAAGGTCCCGCGACTATGGCTACACCTTC. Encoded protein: CASRRSRDYGYTF.